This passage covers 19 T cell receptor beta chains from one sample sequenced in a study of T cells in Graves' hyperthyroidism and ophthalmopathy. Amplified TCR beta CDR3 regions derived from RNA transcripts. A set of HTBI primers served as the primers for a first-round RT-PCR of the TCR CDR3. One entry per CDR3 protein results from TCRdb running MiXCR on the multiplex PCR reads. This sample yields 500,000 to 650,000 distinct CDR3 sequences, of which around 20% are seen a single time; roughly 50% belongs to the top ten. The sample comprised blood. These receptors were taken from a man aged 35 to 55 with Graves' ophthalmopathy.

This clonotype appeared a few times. The CDR3 loop reads CASSAESDTIYF. Here the CDR3 DNA reads TGCGCCAGCAGCGCGGAGTCGGACACCATATATTTT. The chain has TRBV5-1 and TRBJ1-3; no definite D call. The germline V and J ends were trimmed by 4 bases and 8 bases, with 10 bases remaining between them. From germline, CDR1 is SGHRS and CDR2 YFSETQ. This CDR3 region has 12 residues.

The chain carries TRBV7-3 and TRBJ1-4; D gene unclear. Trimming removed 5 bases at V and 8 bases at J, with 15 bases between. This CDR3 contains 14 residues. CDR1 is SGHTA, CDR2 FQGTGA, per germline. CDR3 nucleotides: TGTGCCAGCAGCCACGTGGGCTTTGGGGAAAAACTGTTTTTT. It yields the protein CASSHVGFGEKLFF.

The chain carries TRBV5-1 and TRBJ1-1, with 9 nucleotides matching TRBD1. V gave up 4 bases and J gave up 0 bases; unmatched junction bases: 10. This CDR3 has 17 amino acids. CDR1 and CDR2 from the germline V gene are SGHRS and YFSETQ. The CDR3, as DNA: TGCGCCAGCAGCCAGGGACAGGGCGCTGGTCTGAACACTGAAGCTTTCTTT. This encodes CASSQGQGAGLNTEAFF.

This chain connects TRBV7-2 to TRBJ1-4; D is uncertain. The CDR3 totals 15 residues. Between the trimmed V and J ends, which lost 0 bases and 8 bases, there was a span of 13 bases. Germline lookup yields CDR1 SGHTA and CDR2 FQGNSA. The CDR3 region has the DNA TGTGCCAGCAGCTTAGCGCTGGGGTATGCAGAAAAACTGTTTTTT. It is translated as CASSLALGYAEKLFF.

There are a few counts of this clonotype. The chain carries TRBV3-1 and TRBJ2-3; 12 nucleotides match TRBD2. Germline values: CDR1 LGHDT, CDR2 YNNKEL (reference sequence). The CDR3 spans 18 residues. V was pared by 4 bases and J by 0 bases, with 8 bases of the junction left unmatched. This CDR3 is CASSPGLAGHSSTDTQYF. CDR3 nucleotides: TGTGCCAGCAGCCCAGGACTAGCGGGGCATTCTAGCACAGATACGCAGTATTTT.

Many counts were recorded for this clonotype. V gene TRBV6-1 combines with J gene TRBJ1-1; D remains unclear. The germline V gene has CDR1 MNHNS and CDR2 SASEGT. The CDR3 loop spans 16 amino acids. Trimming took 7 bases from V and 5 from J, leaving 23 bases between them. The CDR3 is CASKVGERERRTEAFF. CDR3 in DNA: TGTGCCAGCAAGGTCGGGGAACGGGAAAGGAGGACTGAAGCTTTCTTT.

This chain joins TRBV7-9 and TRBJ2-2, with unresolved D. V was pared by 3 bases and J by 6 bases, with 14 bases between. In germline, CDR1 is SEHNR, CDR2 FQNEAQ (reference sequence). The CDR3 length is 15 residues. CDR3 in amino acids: CASSFEPGFSGELFF. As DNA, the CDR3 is TGTGCCAGCAGCTTTGAACCGGGTTTTTCCGGGGAGCTGTTTTTT.

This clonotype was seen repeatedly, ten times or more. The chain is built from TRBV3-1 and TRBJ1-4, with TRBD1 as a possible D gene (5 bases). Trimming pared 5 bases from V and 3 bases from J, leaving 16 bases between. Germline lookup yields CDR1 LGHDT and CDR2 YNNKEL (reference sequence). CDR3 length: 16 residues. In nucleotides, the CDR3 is TGTGCCAGCAGCTCCGGGGCCTACGGGGCTAATGAAAAACTGTTTTTT. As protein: CASSSGAYGANEKLFF.

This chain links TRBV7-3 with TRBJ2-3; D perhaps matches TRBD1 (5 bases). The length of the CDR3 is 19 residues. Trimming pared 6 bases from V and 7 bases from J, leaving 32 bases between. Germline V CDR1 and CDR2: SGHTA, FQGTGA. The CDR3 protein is CASSLGGVGRPASRHTQYF. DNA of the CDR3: TGTGCCAGCAGTCTGGGCGGAGTGGGGCGTCCCGCGTCCCGGCATACGCAGTATTTT.

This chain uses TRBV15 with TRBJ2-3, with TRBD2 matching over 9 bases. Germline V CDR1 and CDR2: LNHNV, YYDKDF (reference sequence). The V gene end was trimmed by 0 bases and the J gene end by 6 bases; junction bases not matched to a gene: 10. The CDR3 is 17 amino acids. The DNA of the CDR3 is TGTGCCACCAGCAGAGATCTACTTGCGGGGGGGCCGGATACGCAGTATTTT. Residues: CATSRDLLAGGPDTQYF.

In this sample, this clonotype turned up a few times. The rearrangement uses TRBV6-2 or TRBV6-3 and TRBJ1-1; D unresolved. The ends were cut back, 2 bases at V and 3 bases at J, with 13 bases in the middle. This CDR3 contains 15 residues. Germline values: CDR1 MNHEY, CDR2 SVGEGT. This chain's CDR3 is CASSYGVPGYTEAFF. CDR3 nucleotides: TGTGCCAGCAGTTACGGAGTCCCGGGGTACACTGAAGCTTTCTTT.

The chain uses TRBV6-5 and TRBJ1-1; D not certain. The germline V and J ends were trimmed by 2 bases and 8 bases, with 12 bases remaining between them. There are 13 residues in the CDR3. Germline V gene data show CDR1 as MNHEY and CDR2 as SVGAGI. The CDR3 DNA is TGTGCCAGCAGTTACAACGGGTCACCCGAAGCTTTCTTT. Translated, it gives CASSYNGSPEAFF.

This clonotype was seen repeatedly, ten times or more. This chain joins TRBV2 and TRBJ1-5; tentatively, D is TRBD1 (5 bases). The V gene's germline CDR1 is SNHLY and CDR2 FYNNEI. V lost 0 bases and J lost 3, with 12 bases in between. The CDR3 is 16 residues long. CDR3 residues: CASSEAPDTFNQPQHF. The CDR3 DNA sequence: TGTGCCAGCAGTGAAGCTCCGGACACTTTCAATCAGCCCCAGCATTTT.

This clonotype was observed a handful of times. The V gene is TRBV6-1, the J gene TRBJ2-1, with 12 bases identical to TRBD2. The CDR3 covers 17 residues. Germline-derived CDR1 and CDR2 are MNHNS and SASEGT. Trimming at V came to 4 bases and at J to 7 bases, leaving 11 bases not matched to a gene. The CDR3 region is CASSGASGRAGRNEQFF. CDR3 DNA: TGTGCCAGCAGTGGGGCTAGCGGGAGGGCCGGGAGGAATGAGCAGTTCTTC.

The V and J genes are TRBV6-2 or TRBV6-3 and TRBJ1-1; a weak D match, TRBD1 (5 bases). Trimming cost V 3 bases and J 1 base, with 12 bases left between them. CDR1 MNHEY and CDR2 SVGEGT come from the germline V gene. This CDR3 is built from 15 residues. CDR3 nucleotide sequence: TGTGCCAGCAGTTATGGCGGAGGGGCGAACACTGAAGCTTTCTTT. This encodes CASSYGGGANTEAFF.

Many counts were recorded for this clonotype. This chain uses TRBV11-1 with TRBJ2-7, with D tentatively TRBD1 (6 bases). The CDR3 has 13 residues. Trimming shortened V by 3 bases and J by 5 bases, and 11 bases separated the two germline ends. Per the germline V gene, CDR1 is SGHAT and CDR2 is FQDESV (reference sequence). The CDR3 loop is CASSLQGWDEQYF. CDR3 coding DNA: TGTGCCAGCAGCTTGCAGGGGTGGGACGAGCAGTACTTC.

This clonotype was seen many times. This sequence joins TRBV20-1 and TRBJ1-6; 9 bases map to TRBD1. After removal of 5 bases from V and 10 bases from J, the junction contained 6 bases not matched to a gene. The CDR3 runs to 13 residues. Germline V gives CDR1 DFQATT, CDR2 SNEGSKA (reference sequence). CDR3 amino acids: CSALTGGVSPLHF. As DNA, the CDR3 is TGCAGTGCTCTTACAGGGGGCGTATCACCCCTCCACTTT.

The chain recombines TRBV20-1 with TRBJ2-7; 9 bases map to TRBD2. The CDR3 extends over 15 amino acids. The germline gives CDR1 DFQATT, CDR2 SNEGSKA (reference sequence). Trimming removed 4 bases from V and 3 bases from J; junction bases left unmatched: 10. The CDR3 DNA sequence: TGCAGTGCTAACGGGCCGTGGCGGGAGGGCTACGAGCAGTACTTC. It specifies CSANGPWREGYEQYF.

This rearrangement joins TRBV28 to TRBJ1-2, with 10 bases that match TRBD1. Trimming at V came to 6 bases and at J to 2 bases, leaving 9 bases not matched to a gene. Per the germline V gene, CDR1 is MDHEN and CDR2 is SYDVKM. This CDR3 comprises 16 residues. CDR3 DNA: TGTGCCAGCAGCCTCCCGACAGGGGGCAACAACTATGGCTACACCTTC. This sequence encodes CASSLPTGGNNYGYTF.